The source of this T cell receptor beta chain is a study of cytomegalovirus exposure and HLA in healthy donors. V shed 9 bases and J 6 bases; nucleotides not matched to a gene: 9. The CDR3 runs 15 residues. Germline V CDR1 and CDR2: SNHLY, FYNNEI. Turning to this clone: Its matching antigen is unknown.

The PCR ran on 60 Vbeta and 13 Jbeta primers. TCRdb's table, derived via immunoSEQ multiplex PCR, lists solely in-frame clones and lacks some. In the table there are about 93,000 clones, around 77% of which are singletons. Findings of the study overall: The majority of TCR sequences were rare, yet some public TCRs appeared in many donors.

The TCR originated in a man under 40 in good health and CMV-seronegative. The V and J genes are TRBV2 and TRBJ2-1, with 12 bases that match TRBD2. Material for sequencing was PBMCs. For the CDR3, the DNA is TGTGCCAGTTGTCTAGCGGGGGGGTTCTGCAATGAGCAGTTCTTC. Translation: CASCLAGGFCNEQFF. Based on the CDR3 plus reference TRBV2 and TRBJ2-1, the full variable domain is EPEVTQTPSHQVTQMGQEVILRCVPISNHLYFYWYRQILGQKVEFLVSFYNNEISEKSEIFDDQFSVERPDGSNFTLKIRSTKLEDSAMYFCASCLAGGFCNEQFFGPGTRLTVL.